The clone carrying this T cell receptor beta chain was found many times. The authors prepared the TCRbeta library with unique molecular identifiers. TCRdb used MiXCR to reprocess the PCR reads, holding one entry per CDR3 protein. The sample includes about 230,000 distinct CDR3 sequences, approximately 9.8% of them seen just once. This record belongs to a study of T-cell reconstitution after alpha-beta-depleted transplantation in children. Trimming left V 4 bases short and J 4 bases short, with 14 bases between. The CDR3 is 14 amino acids. Germline CDR1 SGHDT, CDR2 YYEEEE. This specimen consisted of PBMCs from the stem cell graft donor, obtained from the stem cell graft. The source of this sequence is a human donor who donated a stem cell graft to a child with SCID. The chain couples TRBV5-6 to TRBJ1-1; D gene ambiguous. CDR3 coding DNA: TGTGCCAGCAGCGTCTTAAGTGTCTCCACTGAAGCTTTCTTT. Translating gives CASSVLSVSTEAFF.